These 12 T cell receptor beta chains share one sample of origin, sequenced in a study of control samples from healthy donors and cancer patients. The repertoire was sequenced with immunoSEQ multiplex PCR; TCRdb's copy has only in-frame clones and lacks some. The sample contains tens of thousands of clones, roughly 89% of which appear only once. Sequencing used blood. Receptors originate from a man younger than 45 in good health.

CDR3 in amino acids: CAIRGDSTDTQYF. The CDR3 DNA reads TGTGCCATCAGAGGGGATAGCACAGATACGCAGTATTTT. J is TRBJ2-3 and V is TRBV10-3; possibly TRBD1 for D (5 bases). There are 13 residues in the CDR3. Trimming removed 6 bases at V and 0 bases at J, with 7 bases between. Germline CDR1 and CDR2: ENHRY and SYGVKD.

The chain has TRBV6-5 and TRBJ2-5; 8 positions match TRBD1. The CDR3 is 14 residues long. V lost 5 bases, J lost 4 bases, and 6 bases stayed unmatched. In germline, CDR1 is MNHEY, CDR2 SVGAGI. The CDR3 spells CASSRQGSRETQYF. The CDR3 region has the DNA TGTGCCAGCAGTAGACAGGGGTCCAGAGAGACCCAGTACTTC.

This clone was counted once. The chain carries TRBV5-1 and TRBJ2-5, with D maybe TRBD1 (6 bases). CDR1 is SGHRS, CDR2 YFSETQ, per germline. V lost 3 bases, J lost 2 bases, and 14 bases lay in between. There are 15 residues in the CDR3. In DNA form, the CDR3 reads TGCGCCAGCAGCTGGCGACAGACAGGACAAGAGACCCAGTACTTC. Residues: CASSWRQTGQETQYF.

The chain has TRBV30 and TRBJ2-7; the D gene is possibly TRBD1 (6 bases). V shed 0 bases and J shed 3 bases, with 9 bases lying between them. Germline-derived CDR1 and CDR2 are GTSNPN and SVGIG (reference sequence). CDR3 size: 13 residues. The CDR3 sequence is CAWSVGAGYEQYF. The CDR3 DNA follows: TGTGCCTGGAGTGTGGGGGCCGGCTACGAGCAGTACTTC.

The CDR3 sequence is CASSQEGTVSGNTIYF. In DNA, the CDR3 is TGTGCCAGCAGCCAAGAGGGGACAGTCTCTGGAAACACCATATATTTT. The rearrangement uses TRBV4-2 and TRBJ1-3, with TRBD1 identical over 7 bases. The ends lost 0 bases at V and 0 bases at J; junction bases unmatched: 2. CDR1 and CDR2 from the germline V gene are LGHNA and YNFKEQ. The CDR3 is 16 amino acids.

The count of this clone is one. V gene TRBV7-9 combines with J gene TRBJ2-5, with D hard to call. The germline gives CDR1 SEHNR, CDR2 FQNEAQ (reference sequence). There are 15 residues in the CDR3. Trimming removed 0 bases from V and 2 bases from J, with 10 bases in between. Written as DNA, the CDR3 is TGTGCCAGCAGCTTAGCGCCTGCAGGTCAAGAGACCCAGTACTTC. Its protein is CASSLAPAGQETQYF.

This rearrangement joins TRBV14 to TRBJ2-5, with unresolved D. CDR1 and CDR2 from the germline V gene are SGHDN and FVKESK. The CDR3 has 13 residues. V was trimmed by 3 bases and J by 4 bases, leaving 9 bases between them. The DNA for the CDR3 is TGTGCCAGCAGCCATTACTGGGGAGAGACCCAGTACTTC. This codes for CASSHYWGETQYF.

The chain uses TRBV2 and TRBJ2-3; a weak D match, TRBD1 (6 bases). Looked up from germline, CDR1 is SNHLY and CDR2 is FYNNEI. Trimming pared 4 bases from V and 0 bases from J, leaving 14 bases between. CDR3 size: 16 residues. The chain's CDR3 is CASSVETGLSTDTQYF. The DNA for the CDR3 is TGTGCCAGCAGTGTCGAGACAGGCCTGAGCACAGATACGCAGTATTTT.

J is TRBJ1-2 and V is TRBV14, with a weak D call TRBD1 (5 bases). The CDR3 contains 14 residues. Trimming shortened V by 4 bases and J by 0 bases, and 9 bases separated the two germline ends. Germline lookup yields CDR1 SGHDN and CDR2 FVKESK. CDR3: CASSPGGTNYGYTF. The CDR3 region has the DNA TGTGCCAGCAGCCCTGGGGGTACTAACTATGGCTACACCTTC. Based on the CDR3 plus reference TRBV14 and TRBJ1-2, the full variable domain is EAGVTQFPSHSVIEKGQTVTLRCDPISGHDNLYWYRRVMGKEIKFLLHFVKESKQDESGMPNNRFLAERTGGTYSTLKVQPAELEDSGVYFCASSPGGTNYGYTFGSGTRLTVV.

This chain uses TRBV3-1 (or the pseudogene TRBV3-2) with TRBJ2-1, with 11 positions matching TRBD2. CDR1 and CDR2 from the germline V gene are LGHDT and YNNKEL (reference sequence). The V and J ends lost 0 bases and 4 bases, in that order; junction bases with no gene match: 8. The CDR3 sequence is 18 residues long. The CDR3 here is CASSQEPFLAGGYNEQFF. CDR3 in DNA: TGTGCCAGCAGCCAAGAGCCTTTCTTAGCGGGAGGGTACAATGAGCAGTTCTTC.

With respect to this clone: An end of the junction does not agree with germline; a read error may underlie this. The rearrangement uses TRBV2 and TRBJ1-6; D gene unclear. Germline CDR1 reads SNHLY; CDR2 reads FYNNEI. This CDR3 is 14 amino acids long. This CDR3 is CTSSDGPMGSPLHF. As DNA, the CDR3 is TGTACCAGCAGTGATGGCCCAATGGGGTCACCCCTCCACTTT.

J is TRBJ1-2 and V is TRBV6-2 or TRBV6-3; 10 nucleotides agree with TRBD1. The germline V gene encodes CDR1 MNHEY and CDR2 SVGEGT. The CDR3 contains 17 residues. Trimming took 2 bases from V and 6 from J; bases not matched to a gene: 12. This chain's CDR3 is CASSYPTKGQGSHGYTF. The CDR3 bases are TGTGCCAGCAGTTACCCGACAAAGGGACAGGGGAGCCATGGCTACACCTTC.